These T cell receptor beta chains were read from a single sample in a study of regulatory T cells in long-lasting Graves disease. From the multiplex PCR reads, TCRdb called clonotypes with MiXCR, one entry per CDR3 protein. The sample yields approximately 350,000 distinct CDR3 sequences, 12% seen once. These sequences were also reported in another study, on T cells in Graves' hyperthyroidism and ophthalmopathy.

Sequences were derived from peripheral blood mononuclear cells (PBMCs), sampled at new diagnosis, from a patient treated with antithyroid drugs. The receptors were sampled from a woman between 18 and 30 years old with Graves disease. CDR3s leave out the opening cysteine and the closing phenylalanine or tryptophan.

cdr3_aa v_call cdr3_length j_call
ASRRWGISGSLIRRKETQY TRBV7-8 19 TRBJ2-5
ASGPETQY TRBV28 8 TRBJ2-5
ASRIRAGGTYEQY TRBV6-2/TRBV6-3 13 TRBJ2-7
ASSVQWGAYEQY TRBV28 12 TRBJ2-7
ASSQALGALNTEAF TRBV14 14 TRBJ1-1
ASRTAGVGILHTQY TRBV6-2/TRBV6-3 14 TRBJ2-3
SAKDGLLAEAF TRBV20-1 11 TRBJ1-1
SASPADRAGYGYT TRBV20-1 13 TRBJ1-2
SARDQGQGNYGYT TRBV20-1 13 TRBJ1-2
ASSTLPGQTNTEAF TRBV19 14 TRBJ1-1
ASSLDSLYNEQF TRBV6-2/TRBV6-3 12 TRBJ2-1
AISGRRGEQY TRBV10-3 10 TRBJ2-7
SVGTTRAGEQF TRBV29-1 11 TRBJ2-1